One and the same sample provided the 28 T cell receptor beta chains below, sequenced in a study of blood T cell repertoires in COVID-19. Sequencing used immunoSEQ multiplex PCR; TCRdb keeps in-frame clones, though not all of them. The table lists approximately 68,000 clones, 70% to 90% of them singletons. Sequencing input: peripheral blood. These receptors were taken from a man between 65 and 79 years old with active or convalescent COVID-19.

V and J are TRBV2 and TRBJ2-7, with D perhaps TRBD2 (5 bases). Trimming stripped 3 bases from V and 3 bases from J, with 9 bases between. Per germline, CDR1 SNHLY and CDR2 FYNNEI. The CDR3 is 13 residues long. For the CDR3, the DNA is TGTGCCAGCAGTGAGCGGAGGAGCTACGAGCAGTACTTC. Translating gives CASSERRSYEQYF.

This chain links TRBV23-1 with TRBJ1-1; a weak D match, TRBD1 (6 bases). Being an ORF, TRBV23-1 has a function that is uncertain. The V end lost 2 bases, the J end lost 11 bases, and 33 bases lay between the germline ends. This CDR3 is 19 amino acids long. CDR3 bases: TGCGCCAGCAGTCAAGGGGGTAAGCAGACAGGTTGGCACAGAACCTGGGCTTTCTTT. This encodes CASSQGGKQTGWHRTWAFF.

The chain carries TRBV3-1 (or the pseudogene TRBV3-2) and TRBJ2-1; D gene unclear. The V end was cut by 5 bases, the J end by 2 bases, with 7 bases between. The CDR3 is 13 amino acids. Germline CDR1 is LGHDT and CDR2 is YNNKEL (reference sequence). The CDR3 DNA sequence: TGTGCCAGCAGCAGAAGAGCCTACAATGAGCAGTTCTTC. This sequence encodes CASSRRAYNEQFF.

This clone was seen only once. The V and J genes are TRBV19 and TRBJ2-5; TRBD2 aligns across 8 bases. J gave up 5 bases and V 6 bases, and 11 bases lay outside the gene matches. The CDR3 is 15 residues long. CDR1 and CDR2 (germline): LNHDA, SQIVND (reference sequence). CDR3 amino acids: CASRGSSGAMETQYF. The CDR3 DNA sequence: TGTGCCAGTAGGGGGAGTAGCGGGGCCATGGAGACCCAGTACTTC.

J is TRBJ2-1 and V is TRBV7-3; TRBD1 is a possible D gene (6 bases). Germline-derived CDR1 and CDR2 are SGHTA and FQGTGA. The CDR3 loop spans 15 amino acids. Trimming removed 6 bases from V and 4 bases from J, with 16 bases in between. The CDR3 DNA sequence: TGTGCCAGCAGTCCGGGAACAGGGCTTTACAATGAGCAGTTCTTC. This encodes CASSPGTGLYNEQFF.

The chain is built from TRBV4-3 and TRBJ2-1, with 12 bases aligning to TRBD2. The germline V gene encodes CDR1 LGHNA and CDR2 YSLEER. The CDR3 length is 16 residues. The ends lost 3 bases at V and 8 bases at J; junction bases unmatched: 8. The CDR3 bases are TGCGCCAGCAGCCATGTACTAGCGGGAGGACCCTATGAGCAGTTCTTC. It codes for CASSHVLAGGPYEQFF.

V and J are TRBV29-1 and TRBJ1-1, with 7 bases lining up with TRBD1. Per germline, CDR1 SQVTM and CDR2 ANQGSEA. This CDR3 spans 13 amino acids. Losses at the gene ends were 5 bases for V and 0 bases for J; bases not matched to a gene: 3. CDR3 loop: CSVSTGLNTEAFF. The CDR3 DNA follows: TGCAGCGTTTCGACAGGGTTGAACACTGAAGCTTTCTTT.

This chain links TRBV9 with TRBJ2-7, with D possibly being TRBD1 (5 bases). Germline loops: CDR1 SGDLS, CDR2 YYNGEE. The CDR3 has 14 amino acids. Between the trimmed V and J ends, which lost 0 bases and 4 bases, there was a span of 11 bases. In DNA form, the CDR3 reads TGTGCCAGCAGCGTAGCCCCCGACAGATACGAGCAGTACTTC. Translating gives CASSVAPDRYEQYF.

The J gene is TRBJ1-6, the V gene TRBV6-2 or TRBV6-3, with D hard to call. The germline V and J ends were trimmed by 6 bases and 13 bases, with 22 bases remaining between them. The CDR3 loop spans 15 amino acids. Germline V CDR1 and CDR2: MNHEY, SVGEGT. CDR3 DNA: TGTGCCAGCAGCGAACCATGGGCCCGGCTTTCCCCCCTCCACTTT. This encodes CASSEPWARLSPLHF.

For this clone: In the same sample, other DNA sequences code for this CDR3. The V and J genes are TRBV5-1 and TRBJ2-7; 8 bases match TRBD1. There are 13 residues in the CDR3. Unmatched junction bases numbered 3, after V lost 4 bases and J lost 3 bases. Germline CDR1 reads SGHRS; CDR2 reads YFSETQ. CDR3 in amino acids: CASSLDRGYEQYF. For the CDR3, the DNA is TGCGCCAGCAGCCTTGACAGGGGCTACGAGCAGTACTTC.

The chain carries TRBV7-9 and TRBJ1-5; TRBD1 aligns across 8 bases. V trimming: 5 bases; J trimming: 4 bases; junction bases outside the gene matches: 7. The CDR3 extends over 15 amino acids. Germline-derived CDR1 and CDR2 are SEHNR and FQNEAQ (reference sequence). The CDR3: CASSLGTGLNQPQHF. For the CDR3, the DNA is TGTGCCAGCAGCCTTGGGACAGGCCTTAATCAGCCCCAGCATTTT.

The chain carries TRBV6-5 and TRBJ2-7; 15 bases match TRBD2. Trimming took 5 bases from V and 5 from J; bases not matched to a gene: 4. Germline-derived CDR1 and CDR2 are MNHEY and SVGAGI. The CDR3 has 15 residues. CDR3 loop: CASSLGLAGGDEQYF. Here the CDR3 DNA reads TGTGCCAGCAGTCTGGGACTAGCGGGAGGTGACGAGCAGTACTTC.

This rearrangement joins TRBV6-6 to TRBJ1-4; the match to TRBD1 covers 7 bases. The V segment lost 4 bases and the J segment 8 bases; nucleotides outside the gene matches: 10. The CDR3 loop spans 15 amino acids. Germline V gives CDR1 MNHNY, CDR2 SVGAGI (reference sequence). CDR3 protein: CASSLKDRVNEKLFF. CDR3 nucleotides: TGTGCCAGCAGTTTAAAAGACAGGGTTAACGAAAAACTGTTTTTT.

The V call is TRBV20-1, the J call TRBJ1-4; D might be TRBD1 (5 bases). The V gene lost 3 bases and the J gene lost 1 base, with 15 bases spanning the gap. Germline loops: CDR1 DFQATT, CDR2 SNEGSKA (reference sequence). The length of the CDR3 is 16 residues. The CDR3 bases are TGCAGTGCTAGTACCGGGGGTGTTCTAACTAATGAAAAACTGTTTTTT. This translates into CSASTGGVLTNEKLFF.

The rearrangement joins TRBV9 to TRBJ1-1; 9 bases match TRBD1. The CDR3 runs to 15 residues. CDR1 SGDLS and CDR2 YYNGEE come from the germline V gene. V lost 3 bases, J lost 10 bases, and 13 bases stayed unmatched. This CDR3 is CASSAQGRDRARAFF. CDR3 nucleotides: TGTGCCAGCAGCGCCCAGGGCCGGGACAGGGCCCGAGCTTTCTTT. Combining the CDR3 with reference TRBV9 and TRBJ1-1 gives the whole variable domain DSGVTQTPKHLITATGQRVTLRCSPRSGDLSVYWYQQSLDQGLQFLIQYYNGEERAKGNILERFSAQQFPDLHSELNLSSLELGDSALYFCASSAQGRDRARAFFGQGTRLTVV.

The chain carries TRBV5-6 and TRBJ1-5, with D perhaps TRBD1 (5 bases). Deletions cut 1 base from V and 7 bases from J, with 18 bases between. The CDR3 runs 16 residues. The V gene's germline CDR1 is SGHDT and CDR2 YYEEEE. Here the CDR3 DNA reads TGTGCCAGCAGCTTGCGGTGGACGGCGGGGGGACAGCCCCAGCATTTT. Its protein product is CASSLRWTAGGQPQHF.

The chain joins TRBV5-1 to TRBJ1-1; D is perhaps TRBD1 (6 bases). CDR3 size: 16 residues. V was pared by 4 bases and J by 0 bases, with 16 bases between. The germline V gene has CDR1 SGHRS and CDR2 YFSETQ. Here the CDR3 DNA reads TGCGCCAGCAGCCCAAGACAGGCAGTAGTGAACACTGAAGCTTTCTTT. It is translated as CASSPRQAVVNTEAFF.

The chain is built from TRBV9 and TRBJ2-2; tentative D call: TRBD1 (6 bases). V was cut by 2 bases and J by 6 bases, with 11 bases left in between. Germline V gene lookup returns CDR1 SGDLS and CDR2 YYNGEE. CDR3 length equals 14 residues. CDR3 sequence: CASSVTGSSGELFF. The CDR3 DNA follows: TGTGCCAGCAGCGTTACAGGGAGTTCCGGGGAGCTGTTTTTT.

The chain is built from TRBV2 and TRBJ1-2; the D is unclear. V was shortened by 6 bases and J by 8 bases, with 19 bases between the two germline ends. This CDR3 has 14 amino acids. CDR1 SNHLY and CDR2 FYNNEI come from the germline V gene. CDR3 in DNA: TGTGCCAGCAGGGCCGCCCGGGCCGGAGGAGGCTACACCTTC. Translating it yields CASRAARAGGGYTF. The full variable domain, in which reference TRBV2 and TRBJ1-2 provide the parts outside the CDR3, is EPEVTQTPSHQVTQMGQEVILRCVPISNHLYFYWYRQILGQKVEFLVSFYNNEISEKSEIFDDQFSVERPDGSNFTLKIRSTKLEDSAMYFCASRAARAGGGYTFGSGTRLTVV.

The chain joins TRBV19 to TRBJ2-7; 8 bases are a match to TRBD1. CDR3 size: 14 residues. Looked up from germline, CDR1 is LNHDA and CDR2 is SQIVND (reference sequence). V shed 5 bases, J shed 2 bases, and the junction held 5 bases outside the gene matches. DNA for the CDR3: TGTGCCAGTAGTGTTGGACAGGGCCCCTACGAGCAGTACTTC. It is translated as CASSVGQGPYEQYF.

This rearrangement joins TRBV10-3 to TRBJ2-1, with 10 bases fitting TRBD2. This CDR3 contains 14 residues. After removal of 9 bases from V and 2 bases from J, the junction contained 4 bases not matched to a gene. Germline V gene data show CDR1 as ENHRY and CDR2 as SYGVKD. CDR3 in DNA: TGTGCCATTAAGACTAGCGGGCCCTACAATGAGCAGTTCTTC. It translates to CAIKTSGPYNEQFF.

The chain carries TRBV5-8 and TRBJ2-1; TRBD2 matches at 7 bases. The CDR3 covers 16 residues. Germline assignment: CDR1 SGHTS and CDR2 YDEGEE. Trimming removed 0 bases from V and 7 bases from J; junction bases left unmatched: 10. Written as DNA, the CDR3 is TGTGCCAGCAGCTTGGTATTGACCGGGAGGCGGAATGAGCAGTTCTTC. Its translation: CASSLVLTGRRNEQFF.

The CDR3 is CASRVVGTDTQYF. In DNA form, the CDR3 reads TGTGCCAGCAGGGTGGTAGGCACAGATACGCAGTATTTT. The chain combines TRBV6-6 with TRBJ2-3; unclear D gene. This CDR3 has 13 amino acids. Deletions cut 6 bases from V and 1 base from J, with 8 bases between. CDR1 is MNHNY and CDR2 is SVGAGI in the germline V gene (reference sequence).

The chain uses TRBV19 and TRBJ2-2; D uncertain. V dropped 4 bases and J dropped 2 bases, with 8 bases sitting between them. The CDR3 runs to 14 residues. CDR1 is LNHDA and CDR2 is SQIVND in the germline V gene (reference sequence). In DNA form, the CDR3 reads TGTGCCAGTAGTAACCAGATCAACACCGGGGAGCTGTTTTTT. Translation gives CASSNQINTGELFF.

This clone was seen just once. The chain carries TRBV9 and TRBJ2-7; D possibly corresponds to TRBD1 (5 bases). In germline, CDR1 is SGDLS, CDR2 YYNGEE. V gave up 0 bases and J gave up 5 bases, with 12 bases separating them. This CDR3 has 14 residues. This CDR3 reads CASSVGAGLHEQYF. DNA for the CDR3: TGTGCCAGCAGCGTAGGGGCAGGGCTCCACGAGCAGTACTTC.

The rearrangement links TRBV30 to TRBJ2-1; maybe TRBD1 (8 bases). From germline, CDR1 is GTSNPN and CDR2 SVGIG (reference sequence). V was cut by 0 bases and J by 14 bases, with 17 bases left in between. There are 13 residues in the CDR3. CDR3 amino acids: CAWSVNRGGKEFF. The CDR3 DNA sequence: TGTGCCTGGAGTGTAAACAGGGGGGGAAAGGAGTTCTTC.

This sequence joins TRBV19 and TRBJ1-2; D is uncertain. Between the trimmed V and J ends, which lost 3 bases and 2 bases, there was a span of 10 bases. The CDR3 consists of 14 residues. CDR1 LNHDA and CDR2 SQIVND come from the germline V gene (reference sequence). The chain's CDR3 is CASSMRQKNYGYTF. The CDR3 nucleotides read TGTGCCAGTAGTATGAGGCAGAAGAACTATGGCTACACCTTC.

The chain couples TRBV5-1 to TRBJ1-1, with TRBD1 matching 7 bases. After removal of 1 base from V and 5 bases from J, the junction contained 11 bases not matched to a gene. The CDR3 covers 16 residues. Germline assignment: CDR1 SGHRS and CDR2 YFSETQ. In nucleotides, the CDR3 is TGCGCCAGCAGCTTGACTTATAACAGGGGAGGAACTGAAGCTTTCTTT. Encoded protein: CASSLTYNRGGTEAFF.